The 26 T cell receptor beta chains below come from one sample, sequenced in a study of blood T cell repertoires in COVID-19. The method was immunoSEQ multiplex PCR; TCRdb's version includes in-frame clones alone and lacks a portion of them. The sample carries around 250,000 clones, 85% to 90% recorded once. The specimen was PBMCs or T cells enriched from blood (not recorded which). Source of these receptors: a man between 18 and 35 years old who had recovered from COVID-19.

CDR3 protein: CSVGPGDPNYGYTF. In DNA, the CDR3 is TGCAGCGTTGGACCAGGGGACCCTAACTATGGCTACACCTTC. The chain couples TRBV29-1 to TRBJ1-2; D is perhaps TRBD1 (6 bases). V was shortened by 4 bases and J by 0 bases, with 12 bases between the two germline ends. The germline gives CDR1 SQVTM, CDR2 ANQGSEA. This CDR3 is 14 amino acids long.

The CDR3 loop reads CASSLVPPGGQAFNSPLHF. The DNA of the CDR3 is TGTGCCAGCAGCTTAGTGCCCCCGGGGGGACAGGCCTTTAATTCACCCCTCCACTTT. The chain employs TRBV7-2 and TRBJ1-6, with 8 nucleotides matching TRBD1. The CDR3 has 19 amino acids. The V gene's germline CDR1 is SGHTA and CDR2 FQGNSA. V lost 1 base to trimming and J lost 6 bases; unmatched junction nucleotides: 14.

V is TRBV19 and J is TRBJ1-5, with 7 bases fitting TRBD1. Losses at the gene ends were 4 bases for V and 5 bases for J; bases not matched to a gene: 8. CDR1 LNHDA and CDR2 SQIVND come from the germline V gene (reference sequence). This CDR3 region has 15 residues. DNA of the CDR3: TGTGCCAGTAGTAGTCGGACAGGTTGGGATCAGCCCCAGCATTTT. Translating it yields CASSSRTGWDQPQHF. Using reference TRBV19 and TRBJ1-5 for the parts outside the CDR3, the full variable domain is DGGITQSPKYLFRKEGQNVTLSCEQNLNHDAMYWYRQDPGQGLRLIYYSQIVNDFQKGDIAEGYSVSREKKESFPLTVTSAQKNPTAFYLCASSSRTGWDQPQHFGDGTRLSIL.

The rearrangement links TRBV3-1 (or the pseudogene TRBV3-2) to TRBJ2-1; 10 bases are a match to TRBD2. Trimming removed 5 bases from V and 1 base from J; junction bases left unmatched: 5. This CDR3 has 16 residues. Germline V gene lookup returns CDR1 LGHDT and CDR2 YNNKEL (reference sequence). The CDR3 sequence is CASSTLAGVSYNEQFF. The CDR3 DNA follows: TGTGCCAGCAGCACCCTAGCGGGAGTTTCCTACAATGAGCAGTTCTTC.

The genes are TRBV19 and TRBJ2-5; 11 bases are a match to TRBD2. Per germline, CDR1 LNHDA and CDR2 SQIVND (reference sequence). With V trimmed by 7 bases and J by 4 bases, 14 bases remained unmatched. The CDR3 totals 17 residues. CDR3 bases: TGTGCCAGTAAAGTCGGACTAGCGGGTGTTGGTACAGAGACCCAGTACTTC. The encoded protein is CASKVGLAGVGTETQYF.

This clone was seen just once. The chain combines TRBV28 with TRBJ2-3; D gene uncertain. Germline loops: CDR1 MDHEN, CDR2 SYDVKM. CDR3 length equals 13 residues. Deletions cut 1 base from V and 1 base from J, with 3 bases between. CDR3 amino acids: CASSLSGTDTQYF. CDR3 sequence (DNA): TGTGCCAGCAGTTTATCCGGCACAGATACGCAGTATTTT.

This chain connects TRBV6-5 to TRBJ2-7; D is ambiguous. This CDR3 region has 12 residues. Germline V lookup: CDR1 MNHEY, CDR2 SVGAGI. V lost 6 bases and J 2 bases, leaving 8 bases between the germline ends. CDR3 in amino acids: CASSTVTYEQYF. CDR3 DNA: TGTGCCAGCAGCACAGTAACCTACGAGCAGTACTTC.

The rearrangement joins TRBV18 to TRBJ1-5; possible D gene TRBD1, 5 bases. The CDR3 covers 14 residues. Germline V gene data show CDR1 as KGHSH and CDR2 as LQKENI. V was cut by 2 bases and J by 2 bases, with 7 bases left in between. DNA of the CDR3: TGTGCCAGCTCACCAGGGACTGGCAATCAGCCCCAGCATTTT. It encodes CASSPGTGNQPQHF. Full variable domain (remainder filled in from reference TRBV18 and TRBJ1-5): NAGVMQNPRHLVRRRGQEARLRCSPMKGHSHVYWYRQLPEEGLKFMVYLQKENIIDESGMPKERFSAEFPKEGPSILRIQQVVRGDSAAYFCASSPGTGNQPQHFGDGTRLSIL.

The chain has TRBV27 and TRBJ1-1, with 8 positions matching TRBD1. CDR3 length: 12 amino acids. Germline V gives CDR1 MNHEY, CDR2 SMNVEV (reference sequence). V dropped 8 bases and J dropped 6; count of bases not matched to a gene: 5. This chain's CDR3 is CASRTGYAEAFF. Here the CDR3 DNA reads TGTGCCAGCCGGACAGGGTACGCTGAAGCTTTCTTT.

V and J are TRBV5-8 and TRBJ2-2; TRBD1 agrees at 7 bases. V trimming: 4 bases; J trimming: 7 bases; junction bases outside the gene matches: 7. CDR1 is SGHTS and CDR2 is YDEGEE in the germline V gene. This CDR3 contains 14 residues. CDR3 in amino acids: CASSVGQFNGELFF. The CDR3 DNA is TGTGCCAGCAGCGTGGGACAGTTTAACGGGGAGCTGTTTTTT.

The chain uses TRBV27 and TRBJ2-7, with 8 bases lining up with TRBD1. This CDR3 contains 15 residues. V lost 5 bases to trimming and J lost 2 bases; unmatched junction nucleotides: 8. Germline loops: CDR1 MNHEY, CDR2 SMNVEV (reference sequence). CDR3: CASSPATGGTYEQYF. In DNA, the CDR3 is TGTGCCAGCAGTCCCGCCACAGGGGGGACCTACGAGCAGTACTTC.

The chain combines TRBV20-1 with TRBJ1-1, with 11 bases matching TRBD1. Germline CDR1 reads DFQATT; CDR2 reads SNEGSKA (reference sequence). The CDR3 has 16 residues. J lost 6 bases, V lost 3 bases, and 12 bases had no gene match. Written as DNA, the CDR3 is TGCAGTGCTAGTCCGGACAGGGGGCCACCACCGCCTGAAGCTTTCTTT. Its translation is CSASPDRGPPPPEAFF.

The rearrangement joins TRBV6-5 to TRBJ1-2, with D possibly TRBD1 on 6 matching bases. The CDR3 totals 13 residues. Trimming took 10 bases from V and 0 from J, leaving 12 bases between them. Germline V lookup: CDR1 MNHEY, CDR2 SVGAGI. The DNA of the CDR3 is TGTGCCATCAGGGGCCAGGCTAACTATGGCTACACCTTC. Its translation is CAIRGQANYGYTF.

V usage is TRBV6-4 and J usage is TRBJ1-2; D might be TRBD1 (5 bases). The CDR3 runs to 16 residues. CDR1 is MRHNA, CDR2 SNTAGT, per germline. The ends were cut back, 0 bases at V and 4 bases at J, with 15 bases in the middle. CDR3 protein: CASSDSYSTDFYGYTF. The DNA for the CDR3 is TGTGCCAGCAGTGACTCCTATTCGACAGATTTCTATGGCTACACCTTC.

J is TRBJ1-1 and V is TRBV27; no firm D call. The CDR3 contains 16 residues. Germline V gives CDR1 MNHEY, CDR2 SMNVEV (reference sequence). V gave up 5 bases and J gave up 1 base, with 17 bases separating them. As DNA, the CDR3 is TGTGCCAGCAGTGAGGCCGTGTGGCGGCGGAACACTGAAGCTTTCTTT. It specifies CASSEAVWRRNTEAFF.

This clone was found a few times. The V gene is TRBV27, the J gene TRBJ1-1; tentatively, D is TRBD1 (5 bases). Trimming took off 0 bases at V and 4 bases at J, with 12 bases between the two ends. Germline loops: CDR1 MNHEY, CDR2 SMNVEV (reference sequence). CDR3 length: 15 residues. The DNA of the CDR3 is TGTGCCAGCAGTTTATCCAGATCGGGGGTCACTGAAGCTTTCTTT. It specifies CASSLSRSGVTEAFF.

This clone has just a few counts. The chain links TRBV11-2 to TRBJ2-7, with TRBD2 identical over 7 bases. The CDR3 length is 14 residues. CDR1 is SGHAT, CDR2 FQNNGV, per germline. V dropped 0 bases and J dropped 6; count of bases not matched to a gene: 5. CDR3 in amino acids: CASSLEPSGAEQYF. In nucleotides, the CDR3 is TGTGCCAGCAGCTTAGAGCCTAGCGGAGCCGAGCAGTACTTC. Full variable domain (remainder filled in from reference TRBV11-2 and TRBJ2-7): EAGVAQSPRYKIIEKRQSVAFWCNPISGHATLYWYQQILGQGPKLLIQFQNNGVVDDSQLPKDRFSAERLKGVDSTLKIQPAKLEDSAVYLCASSLEPSGAEQYFGPGTRLTVT.

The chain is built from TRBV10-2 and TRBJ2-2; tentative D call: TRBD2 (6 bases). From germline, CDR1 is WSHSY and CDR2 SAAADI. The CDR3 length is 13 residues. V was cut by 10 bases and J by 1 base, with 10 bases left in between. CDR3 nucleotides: TGCGCCACCGGGACTCAGAACACCGGGGAGCTGTTTTTT. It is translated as CATGTQNTGELFF.

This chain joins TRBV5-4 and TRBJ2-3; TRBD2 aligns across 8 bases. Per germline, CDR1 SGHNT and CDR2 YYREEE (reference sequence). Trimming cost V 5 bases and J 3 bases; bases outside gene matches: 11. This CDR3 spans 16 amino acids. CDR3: CASSLLAERATDTQYF. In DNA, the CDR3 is TGTGCCAGCAGTTTACTAGCGGAGAGGGCTACAGATACGCAGTATTTT.

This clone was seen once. This CDR3 reads CASSQRGTGGYTF. The CDR3 bases are TGTGCCAGCAGCCAACGGGGAACTGGTGGCTACACCTTC. The gene calls are TRBV3-1 (or the pseudogene TRBV3-2) and TRBJ1-2; D is unresolved. CDR1 and CDR2 (germline): LGHDT, YNNKEL (reference sequence). The CDR3 covers 13 residues. With 2 bases removed from V and 7 bases from J, the gap between germline ends came to 11 bases.

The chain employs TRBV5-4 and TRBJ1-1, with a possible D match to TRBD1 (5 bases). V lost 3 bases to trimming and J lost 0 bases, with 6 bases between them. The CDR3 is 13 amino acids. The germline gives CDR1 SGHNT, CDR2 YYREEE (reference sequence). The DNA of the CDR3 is TGTGCCAGCAGCTCGACAGTGAACACTGAAGCTTTCTTT. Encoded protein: CASSSTVNTEAFF. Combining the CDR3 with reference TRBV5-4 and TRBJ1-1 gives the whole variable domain ETGVTQSPTHLIKTRGQQVTLRCSSQSGHNTVSWYQQALGQGPQFIFQYYREEENGRGNFPPRFSGLQFPNYSSELNVNALELDDSALYLCASSSTVNTEAFFGQGTRLTVV.

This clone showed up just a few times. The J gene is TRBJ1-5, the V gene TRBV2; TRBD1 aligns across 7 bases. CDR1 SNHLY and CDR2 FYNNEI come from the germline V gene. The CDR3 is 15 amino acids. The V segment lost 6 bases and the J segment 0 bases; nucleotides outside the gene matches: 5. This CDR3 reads CASRGDSSSNQPQHF. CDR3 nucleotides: TGTGCCAGCAGGGGGGACAGCTCTAGCAATCAGCCCCAGCATTTT.

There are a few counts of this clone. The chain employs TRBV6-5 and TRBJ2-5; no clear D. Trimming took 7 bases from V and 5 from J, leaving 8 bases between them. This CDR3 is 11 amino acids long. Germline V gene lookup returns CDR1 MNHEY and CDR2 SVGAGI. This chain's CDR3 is CASTESETQYF. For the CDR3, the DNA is TGTGCCAGCACGGAGTCGGAGACCCAGTACTTC.

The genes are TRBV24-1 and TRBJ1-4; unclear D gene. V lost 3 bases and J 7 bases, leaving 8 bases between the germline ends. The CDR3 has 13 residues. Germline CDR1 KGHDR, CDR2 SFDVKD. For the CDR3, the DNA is TGTGCCACCAGTGATCTCCGCGGTGAAAAACTGTTTTTT. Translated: CATSDLRGEKLFF.

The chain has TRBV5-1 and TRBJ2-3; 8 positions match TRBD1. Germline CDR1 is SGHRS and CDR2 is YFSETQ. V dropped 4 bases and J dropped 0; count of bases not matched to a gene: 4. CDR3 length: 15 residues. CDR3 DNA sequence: TGCGCCAGCAGCGACCGACAGGGGAGCACAGATACGCAGTATTTT. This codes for CASSDRQGSTDTQYF.

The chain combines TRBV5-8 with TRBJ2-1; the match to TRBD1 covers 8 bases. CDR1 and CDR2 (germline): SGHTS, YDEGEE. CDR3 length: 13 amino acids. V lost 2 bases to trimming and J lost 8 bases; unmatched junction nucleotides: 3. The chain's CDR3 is CASSFPGGDEQFF. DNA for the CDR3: TGTGCCAGCAGCTTCCCAGGGGGCGATGAGCAGTTCTTC.